A single sample is the source of the 29 T cell receptor beta chains below, sequenced in a study of blood T cell repertoires in COVID-19. Measured with immunoSEQ multiplex PCR; TCRdb has only the in-frame clones, and not every one. This table holds 150,000 to 200,000 clones, around 80% found once. The material sequenced was PBMCs or T cells enriched from blood (not recorded which). These receptors all come from a woman between 45 and 60 years old who had recovered from COVID-19.

The chain combines TRBV15 with TRBJ2-3; no definite D call. CDR1 is LNHNV and CDR2 is YYDKDF in the germline V gene (reference sequence). The CDR3 totals 15 residues. With 3 bases removed from V and 0 bases from J, the gap between germline ends came to 10 bases. CDR3 loop: CATSSDTASTDTQYF. The CDR3 coding sequence is TGTGCCACCAGCAGTGACACAGCTAGCACAGATACGCAGTATTTT. Full variable domain (missing parts from reference TRBV15 and TRBJ2-3): DAMVIQNPRYQVTQFGKPVTLSCSQTLNHNVMYWYQQKSSQAPKLLFHYYDKDFNNEADTPDNFQSRRPNTSFCFLDIRSPGLGDTAMYLCATSSDTASTDTQYFGPGTRLTVL.

The chain recombines TRBV5-1 with TRBJ2-7; D is unclear. V dropped 5 bases and J dropped 1 base, with 10 bases sitting between them. The CDR3 covers 13 residues. Germline V gene data show CDR1 as SGHRS and CDR2 as YFSETQ. In DNA, the CDR3 is TGCGCCAGCAGTTATGACGGGTCCTACGAGCAGTACTTC. Translating it yields CASSYDGSYEQYF.

The chain joins TRBV18 to TRBJ2-3, with 9 bases matching TRBD2. This CDR3 comprises 18 residues. Germline-derived CDR1 and CDR2 are KGHSH and LQKENI. J gave up 1 base and V 4 bases, and 12 bases lay outside the gene matches. In DNA, the CDR3 is TGTGCCAGCTCACTACGCTCTAGCGGGACTGGGGGCACAGATACGCAGTATTTT. This encodes CASSLRSSGTGGTDTQYF.

The chain couples TRBV7-3 to TRBJ2-7; a weak D match, TRBD2 (5 bases). CDR3 length equals 13 residues. Between the trimmed V and J ends, which lost 0 bases and 6 bases, there was a span of 9 bases. Looked up from germline, CDR1 is SGHTA and CDR2 is FQGTGA. In DNA, the CDR3 is TGTGCCAGCAGCTTAACCGGGGATGGCGAGCAGTACTTC. Its protein is CASSLTGDGEQYF.

The J gene is TRBJ2-1, the V gene TRBV28, with 10 nucleotides matching TRBD2. The CDR3 covers 16 residues. After removal of 6 bases from V and 0 bases from J, the junction contained 5 bases not matched to a gene. CDR1 MDHEN and CDR2 SYDVKM come from the germline V gene. The CDR3 spells CASREAGGSSYNEQFF. DNA for the CDR3: TGTGCCAGCAGGGAAGCGGGAGGGAGCTCCTACAATGAGCAGTTCTTC.

This chain joins TRBV15 and TRBJ2-1, with 12 bases lining up with TRBD1. Germline assignment: CDR1 LNHNV and CDR2 YYDKDF (reference sequence). V was pared by 3 bases and J by 8 bases, with 5 bases of the junction left unmatched. CDR3 length equals 15 residues. The CDR3 sequence: CATSSGGTGGHEQFF. DNA of the CDR3: TGTGCCACCAGCAGCGGTGGGACAGGGGGCCATGAGCAGTTCTTC.

The chain joins TRBV11-2 to TRBJ1-1, with no clear D. With 0 bases removed from V and 1 base from J, the gap between germline ends came to 9 bases. Germline CDR1 reads SGHAT; CDR2 reads FQNNGV. The CDR3 runs 15 residues. The CDR3 loop is CASSLEGAGNTEAFF. CDR3 nucleotides: TGTGCCAGCAGCTTAGAAGGTGCAGGGAACACTGAAGCTTTCTTT.

The chain uses TRBV5-4 and TRBJ2-2, with D possibly matching TRBD1 (5 bases). Germline values: CDR1 SGHNT, CDR2 YYREEE (reference sequence). The CDR3 extends over 14 amino acids. Trimming removed 0 bases from V and 8 bases from J, with 11 bases in between. The CDR3: CASSLEGDSGELFF. The DNA for the CDR3 is TGTGCCAGCAGCTTGGAAGGGGATTCAGGGGAGCTGTTTTTT.

The J gene is TRBJ1-1, the V gene TRBV19; TRBD1 might be the D (5 bases). Germline loops: CDR1 LNHDA, CDR2 SQIVND (reference sequence). The CDR3 extends over 12 amino acids. V shed 8 bases and J shed 0 bases, with 7 bases lying between them. CDR3 amino acids: CASRQMNTEAFF. For the CDR3, the DNA is TGTGCCAGTCGACAGATGAACACTGAAGCTTTCTTT.

The gene calls are TRBV20-1 and TRBJ1-5, with D tentatively TRBD1 (5 bases). CDR1 and CDR2 from the germline V gene are DFQATT and SNEGSKA (reference sequence). The length of the CDR3 is 16 residues. V was trimmed by 3 bases and J by 1 base, leaving 16 bases between them. This CDR3 is CSASWGVGMSNQPQHF. The CDR3 DNA reads TGCAGTGCTAGTTGGGGGGTCGGAATGAGCAATCAGCCCCAGCATTTT.

This clone showed up just once. This chain connects TRBV7-2 to TRBJ2-5; 13 bases fit TRBD2. Germline CDR1 SGHTA, CDR2 FQGNSA. The CDR3 sequence is 18 residues long. V shed 5 bases and J 2 bases; nucleotides not matched to a gene: 11. The CDR3 sequence: CASSQGSVLAGGQETQYF. Written as DNA, the CDR3 is TGTGCCAGCAGCCAAGGGTCCGTACTAGCGGGAGGGCAAGAGACCCAGTACTTC.

This chain uses TRBV29-1 with TRBJ1-2; TRBD1 aligns across 7 bases. This CDR3 is 14 amino acids long. CDR1 and CDR2 from the germline V gene are SQVTM and ANQGSEA. V shed 1 base and J 5 bases; nucleotides not matched to a gene: 7. CDR3 DNA: TGCAGCGTTGAAGTCGCAGGGGGTGGGTATGGCTACACCTTC. Protein product: CSVEVAGGGYGYTF.

The rearrangement uses TRBV29-1 and TRBJ2-7, with 10 bases aligning to TRBD2. V trimming: 7 bases; J trimming: 0 bases; junction bases outside the gene matches: 6. This CDR3 has 14 residues. Germline CDR1 is SQVTM and CDR2 is ANQGSEA. CDR3 nucleotides: TGCAGCGGTATAGCGGGAGGCCGCTCCTACGAGCAGTACTTC. Protein: CSGIAGGRSYEQYF.

The chain joins TRBV5-5 to TRBJ2-3; 7 bases agree with TRBD2. Germline CDR1 and CDR2: SGHKS and YYEKEE (reference sequence). V shed 4 bases and J 2 bases; nucleotides not matched to a gene: 7. The CDR3 is made up of 15 amino acids. The CDR3 here is CASSMREGLTDTQYF. The DNA of the CDR3 is TGTGCCAGCAGCATGAGGGAGGGCCTCACAGATACGCAGTATTTT.

This chain uses TRBV7-3 with TRBJ1-3, with unresolved D. The CDR3 runs to 16 residues. CDR1 is SGHTA, CDR2 FQGTGA, per germline. Trimming removed 5 bases from V and 0 bases from J, with 14 bases in between. CDR3 nucleotides: TGTGCCAGCAGCCTGGTGCCACGGGACTCTGGAAACACCATATATTTT. Translation: CASSLVPRDSGNTIYF.

This clone was observed once. The chain has TRBV30 and TRBJ2-1; weak D call: TRBD2 (6 bases). This CDR3 region has 15 residues. Trimming removed 0 bases at V and 0 bases at J, with 9 bases between. The germline CDR1 and CDR2 sequences are GTSNPN and SVGIG (reference sequence). The CDR3 sequence: CAWSVTSLSYNEQFF. CDR3 nucleotide sequence: TGTGCCTGGAGTGTGACTAGTCTCTCCTACAATGAGCAGTTCTTC.

V usage is TRBV6-5 and J usage is TRBJ2-7; unclear D gene. Germline assignment: CDR1 MNHEY and CDR2 SVGAGI. The V end lost 6 bases, the J end lost 3 bases, and 15 bases lay between the germline ends. The CDR3 contains 14 residues. CDR3 coding DNA: TGTGCCAGCAGGAATGTCGACTTTAACTACGAGCAGTACTTC. This sequence encodes CASRNVDFNYEQYF.

The sample holds a few counts of this clone. The V gene is TRBV2, the J gene TRBJ1-4, with D possibly being TRBD1 (5 bases). CDR3 length: 12 amino acids. Trimming shortened V by 7 bases and J by 10 bases, and 13 bases separated the two germline ends. Looked up from germline, CDR1 is SNHLY and CDR2 is FYNNEI. The DNA of the CDR3 is TGTGCCAGCACAGGCTCGGGGGGAAAACTGTTTTTT. Protein: CASTGSGGKLFF.

This chain joins TRBV4-3 and TRBJ1-2; TRBD1 matches at 8 bases. There are 15 residues in the CDR3. V was clipped by 4 bases and J by 8 bases; unmatched bases: 12. The germline V gene has CDR1 LGHNA and CDR2 YSLEER. CDR3 in amino acids: CASSPTSDRARGYTF. In nucleotides, the CDR3 is TGCGCCAGCAGCCCGACCTCGGACAGGGCCCGCGGCTACACCTTC.

The rearrangement uses TRBV12-3 or TRBV12-4 and TRBJ2-7; 7 nucleotides align to TRBD1. V shed 7 bases, J shed 3 bases, and the junction held 6 bases outside the gene matches. The length of the CDR3 is 13 residues. DNA for the CDR3: TGTGCCAGCACCTTGACAGGGTTCTACGAGCAGTACTTC. This codes for CASTLTGFYEQYF.

Here the CDR3 DNA reads TGTGCCAGCAGTCTCCGGACAGGGTTAAACTATGGCTACACCTTC. It codes for CASSLRTGLNYGYTF. V gene TRBV27 combines with J gene TRBJ1-2; 8 bases are a match to TRBD1. V lost 5 bases and J lost 2; bases outside the gene matches: 7. The CDR3 loop spans 15 amino acids. Germline values: CDR1 MNHEY, CDR2 SMNVEV (reference sequence).

This chain uses TRBV11-2 with TRBJ1-1; the D is unclear. V lost 0 bases and J 8 bases, leaving 16 bases between the germline ends. From germline, CDR1 is SGHAT and CDR2 FQNNGV. The CDR3 totals 15 residues. As DNA, the CDR3 is TGTGCCAGCAGCTTAGATCTCAACTACATGTCAGAAGCTTTCTTT. It specifies CASSLDLNYMSEAFF. The full variable domain, completed using reference TRBV11-2 and TRBJ1-1, is EAGVAQSPRYKIIEKRQSVAFWCNPISGHATLYWYQQILGQGPKLLIQFQNNGVVDDSQLPKDRFSAERLKGVDSTLKIQPAKLEDSAVYLCASSLDLNYMSEAFFGQGTRLTVV.

CDR3 sequence reads: CASSQSAGVSDTQYF. DNA for the CDR3: TGTGCCAGCAGCCAATCAGCGGGAGTATCAGATACGCAGTATTTT. The V call is TRBV4-2, the J call TRBJ2-3, with 8 bases lining up with TRBD2. Germline loops: CDR1 LGHNA, CDR2 YNFKEQ. The CDR3 consists of 15 residues. The V gene end was trimmed by 2 bases and the J gene end by 4 bases; junction bases not matched to a gene: 5.

This clone has only a few counts. The rearrangement links TRBV10-3 to TRBJ1-3; no firm D call. Germline values: CDR1 ENHRY, CDR2 SYGVKD. CDR3 length: 13 residues. Trimming shortened V by 7 bases and J by 2 bases, and 9 bases separated the two germline ends. The CDR3 region is CAINGSPGNTIYF. The CDR3 region has the DNA TGTGCCATCAATGGGAGCCCTGGAAACACCATATATTTT.

This CDR3 reads CASSQGTSGPNEQYF. CDR3 DNA: TGTGCCAGCAGCCAAGGGACTAGCGGACCCAACGAGCAGTACTTC. V usage is TRBV3-1 (or the pseudogene TRBV3-2) and J usage is TRBJ2-7; 10 bases map to TRBD2. The trim removed 1 base at V and 5 bases at J, leaving 5 bases unmatched. The germline V gene has CDR1 LGHDT and CDR2 YNNKEL (reference sequence). The CDR3 has 15 residues.

V gene TRBV5-4 combines with J gene TRBJ2-5; D gene uncertain. Trimming removed 6 bases at V and 5 bases at J, with 17 bases between. This CDR3 spans 14 amino acids. CDR1 is SGHNT and CDR2 is YYREEE in the germline V gene (reference sequence). The CDR3 nucleotides are TGTGCCAGCAACCCTAATTGGAGCCGGGAGACCCAGTACTTC. Translated, it gives CASNPNWSRETQYF.

The chain joins TRBV18 to TRBJ2-1; 9 nucleotides line up with TRBD1. Per germline, CDR1 KGHSH and CDR2 LQKENI. V lost 3 bases, J lost 6 bases, and 0 bases stayed unmatched. CDR3 size: 13 residues. The chain's CDR3 is CASSPGQGNEQFF. CDR3 nucleotides: TGTGCCAGCTCACCGGGACAGGGCAATGAGCAGTTCTTC.

The J gene is TRBJ2-3, the V gene TRBV20-1, with a tentative D call TRBD2 (5 bases). V was shortened by 5 bases and J by 6 bases, with 9 bases between the two germline ends. The CDR3 runs 11 residues. From germline, CDR1 is DFQATT and CDR2 SNEGSKA (reference sequence). DNA of the CDR3: TGCAGTGCTCCCCGAGGGGATACGCAGTATTTT. It yields the protein CSAPRGDTQYF.

The chain has TRBV14 and TRBJ2-5, with D maybe TRBD1 (7 bases). V dropped 7 bases and J dropped 2 bases, with 17 bases sitting between them. Germline lookup yields CDR1 SGHDN and CDR2 FVKESK. There are 15 residues in the CDR3. CDR3 sequence reads: CASNKGGGGQETQYF. The CDR3 region has the DNA TGTGCCAGCAATAAAGGAGGGGGCGGACAAGAGACCCAGTACTTC.